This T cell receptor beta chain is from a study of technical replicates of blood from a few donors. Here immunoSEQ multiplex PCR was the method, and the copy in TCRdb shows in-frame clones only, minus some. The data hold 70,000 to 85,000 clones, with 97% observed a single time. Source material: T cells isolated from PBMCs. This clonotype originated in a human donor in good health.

The CDR3 region has the DNA TGTGCCAGCAGCCAAGGTCAGGGAATGAACACTGAAGCTTTCTTT. Encoded protein: CASSQGQGMNTEAFF. The chain combines TRBV14 with TRBJ1-1; perhaps TRBD1 as D (5 bases). Trimming shortened V by 1 base and J by 0 bases, and 9 bases separated the two germline ends. Germline CDR1 reads SGHDN; CDR2 reads FVKESK. The CDR3 has 15 amino acids.